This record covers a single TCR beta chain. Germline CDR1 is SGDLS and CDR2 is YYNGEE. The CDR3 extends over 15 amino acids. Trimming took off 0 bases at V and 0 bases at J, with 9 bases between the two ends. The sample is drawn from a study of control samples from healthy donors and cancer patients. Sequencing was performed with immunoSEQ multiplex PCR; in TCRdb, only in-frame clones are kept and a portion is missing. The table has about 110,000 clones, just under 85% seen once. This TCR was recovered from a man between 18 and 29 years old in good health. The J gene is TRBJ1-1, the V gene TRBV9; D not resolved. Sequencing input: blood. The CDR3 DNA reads TGTGCCAGCAGCGTAGGGACTTGGATGAACACTGAAGCTTTCTTT. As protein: CASSVGTWMNTEAFF.